Listed below are T cell receptor beta chains from one sample, sequenced in a study of shared clonotypes between healthy human individuals. Using immunoSEQ multiplex PCR, the repertoire was profiled, and TCRdb retains in-frame clones only, with some absent. Of about 610,000 clones in the sample, less than 98% are singletons; the top ten hold 0.045% to 0.07%. Specimen: naive CD4+ T cells sorted from blood. These receptors all stem from a woman in her 30s in good health. The CDR3 runs from the conserved cysteine through the conserved F or W. A D gene is named only where the DNA matches it firmly. Clone size is not always given. Where it is, it says once, few, many or a class for expanded clones.

>TRBJ1-3|.|.|15|TRBV10-1
CASSAQGIAGNTIYF
TGCGCCAGCAGCGCCCAGGGGATAGCTGGAAACACCATATATTTT
>TRBJ2-7|.|TRBD2|15|TRBV11-2
CASSRLAGVSYEQYF
TGTGCCAGCAGCCGTCTAGCGGGAGTGTCCTACGAGCAGTACTTC
>TRBJ2-1|.|TRBD1|13|TRBV15
CATSERQGYEQFF
TGTGCCACCAGCGAAAGACAGGGGTATGAGCAGTTCTTC
>TRBJ1-5|.|.|18|TRBV7-2
CASSLAATDPYSNQPQHF
TGTGCCAGCAGCTTAGCGGCCACAGACCCATATAGCAATCAGCCCCAGCATTTT
>TRBJ2-1|once|.|18|TRBV7-2
CASTSQAQLDPIYNEQFF
TGTGCCAGCACCAGCCAGGCCCAGTTAGACCCGATCTACAATGAGCAGTTCTTC
>TRBJ2-3|.|TRBD2|14|TRBV15
CATSRDSAGVTQYF
TGTGCCACCAGCAGAGATTCCGCGGGGGTTACGCAGTATTTT
>TRBJ2-6|.|.|14|TRBV2
CASSGQAGANVLTF
TGTGCCAGCAGTGGCCAGGCTGGGGCCAACGTCCTGACTTTC
>TRBJ2-1|.|.|13|TRBV6-6
CASSYSRHNEQFF
TGTGCCAGCAGTTACTCGAGGCACAATGAGCAGTTCTTC
>TRBJ2-3|.|TRBD2|17|TRBV30
CAWSVLRTSGSTDTQYF
TGTGCCTGGAGTGTACTTCGGACTAGCGGCAGCACAGATACGCAGTATTTT
>TRBJ2-4|.|.|16|TRBV19
CASSPRPGGAKNIQYF
TGTGCCAGTAGTCCCCGCCCCGGGGGAGCCAAAAACATTCAGTACTTC